This T cell receptor (beta chain) emerged from a study of blood T cell repertoires in COVID-19. This table comes from immunoSEQ multiplex PCR, and its TCRdb copy is limited to in-frame clones, with some not included. The sample lists roughly 56,000 clones, 85% occurring once. The CDR3 has 14 amino acids. Germline CDR1 MNHEY, CDR2 SVGAGI. Unmatched junction bases numbered 5, after V lost 7 bases and J lost 0 bases. This clone has a handful of counts. The receptor was derived from a man between 65 and 85 years old with acute or convalescent COVID-19. The specimen was peripheral blood. V gene TRBV6-5 combines with J gene TRBJ2-7; 8 bases map to TRBD1. CDR3 amino acids: CASILRGLSYEQYF. The CDR3 bases are TGTGCCAGCATACTCAGGGGGCTCTCCTACGAGCAGTACTTC.